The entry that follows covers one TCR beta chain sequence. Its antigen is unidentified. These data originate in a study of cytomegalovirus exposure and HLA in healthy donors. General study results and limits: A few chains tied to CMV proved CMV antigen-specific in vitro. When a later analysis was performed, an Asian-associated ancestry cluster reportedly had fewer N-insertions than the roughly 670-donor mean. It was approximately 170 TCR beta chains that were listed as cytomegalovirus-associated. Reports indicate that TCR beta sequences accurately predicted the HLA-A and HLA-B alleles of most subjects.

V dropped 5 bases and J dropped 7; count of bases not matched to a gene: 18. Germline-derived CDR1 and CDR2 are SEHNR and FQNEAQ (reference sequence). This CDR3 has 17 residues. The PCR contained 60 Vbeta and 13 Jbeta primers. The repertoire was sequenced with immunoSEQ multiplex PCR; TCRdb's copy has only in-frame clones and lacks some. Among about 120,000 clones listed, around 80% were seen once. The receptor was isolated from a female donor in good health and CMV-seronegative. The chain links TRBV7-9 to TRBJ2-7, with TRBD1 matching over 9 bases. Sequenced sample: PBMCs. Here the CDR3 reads CASSGPGQGIVLREQYF. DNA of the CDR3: TGTGCCAGCAGCGGGCCCGGACAGGGGATAGTTCTACGAGAGCAGTACTTC.